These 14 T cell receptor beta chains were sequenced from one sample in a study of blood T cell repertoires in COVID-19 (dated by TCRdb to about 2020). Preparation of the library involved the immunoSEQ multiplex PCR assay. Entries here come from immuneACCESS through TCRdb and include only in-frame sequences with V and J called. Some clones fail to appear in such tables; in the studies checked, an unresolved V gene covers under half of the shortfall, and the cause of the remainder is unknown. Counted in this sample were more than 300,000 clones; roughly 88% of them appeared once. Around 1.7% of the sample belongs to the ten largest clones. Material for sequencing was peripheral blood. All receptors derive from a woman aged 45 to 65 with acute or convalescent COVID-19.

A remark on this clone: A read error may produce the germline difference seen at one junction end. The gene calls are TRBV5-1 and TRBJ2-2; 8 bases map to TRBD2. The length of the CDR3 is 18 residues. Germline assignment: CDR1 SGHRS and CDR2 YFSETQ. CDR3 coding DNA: TGCGCCAGCAGCTCAGCGATAGTAGCGGGATTGAACACCGGGGAGCCGTTTTTT. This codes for CASSSAIVAGLNTGEPFF.

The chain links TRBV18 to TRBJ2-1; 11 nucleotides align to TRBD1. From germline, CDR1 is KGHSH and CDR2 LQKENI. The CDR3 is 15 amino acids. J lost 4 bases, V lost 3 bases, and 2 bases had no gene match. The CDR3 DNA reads TGTGCCAGCTCACCGGGACAGGGGGTTTACAATGAGCAGTTCTTC. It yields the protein CASSPGQGVYNEQFF. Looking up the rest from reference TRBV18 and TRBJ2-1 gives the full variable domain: NAGVMQNPRHLVRRRGQEARLRCSPMKGHSHVYWYRQLPEEGLKFMVYLQKENIIDESGMPKERFSAEFPKEGPSILRIQQVVRGDSAAYFCASSPGQGVYNEQFFGPGTRLTVL.

CDR3 sequence: CASSIGGGEFYEQYF. As DNA, the CDR3 is TGTGCCAGTAGTATAGGCGGGGGAGAGTTCTACGAGCAGTACTTC. V is TRBV19 and J is TRBJ2-7, with 7 bases identical to TRBD2. V was clipped by 1 base and J by 3 bases; unmatched bases: 6. Germline CDR1 reads LNHDA; CDR2 reads SQIVND (reference sequence). The CDR3 spans 15 residues.

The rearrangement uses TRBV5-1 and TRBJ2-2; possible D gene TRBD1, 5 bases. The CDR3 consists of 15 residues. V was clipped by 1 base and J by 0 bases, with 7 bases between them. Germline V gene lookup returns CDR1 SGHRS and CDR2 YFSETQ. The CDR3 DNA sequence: TGCGCCAGCAGCTTGACAGGTTCGAACACCGGGGAGCTGTTTTTT. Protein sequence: CASSLTGSNTGELFF.

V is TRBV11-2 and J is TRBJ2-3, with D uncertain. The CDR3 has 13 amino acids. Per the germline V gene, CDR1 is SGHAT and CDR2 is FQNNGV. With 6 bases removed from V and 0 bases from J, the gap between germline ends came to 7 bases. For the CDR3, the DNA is TGTGCCAGCAGTTACTATAGCACAGATACGCAGTATTTT. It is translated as CASSYYSTDTQYF.

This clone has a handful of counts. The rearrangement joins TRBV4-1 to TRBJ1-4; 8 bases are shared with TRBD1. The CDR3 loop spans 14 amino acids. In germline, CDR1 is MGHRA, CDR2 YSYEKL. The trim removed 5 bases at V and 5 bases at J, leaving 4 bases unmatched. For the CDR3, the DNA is TGCGCCAGCAGCAGACAGGGGCTAAATGAAAAACTGTTTTTT. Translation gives CASSRQGLNEKLFF.

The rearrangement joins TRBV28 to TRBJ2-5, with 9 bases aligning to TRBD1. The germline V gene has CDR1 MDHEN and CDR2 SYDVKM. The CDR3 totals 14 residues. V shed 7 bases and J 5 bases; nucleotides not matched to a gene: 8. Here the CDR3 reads CASTLTGGVETQYF. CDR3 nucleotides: TGTGCCAGCACACTGACAGGGGGGGTGGAGACCCAGTACTTC.

The CDR3 DNA sequence: TGCAGCGCCCGGGAGGGCGGGACGGACTACGAGCAGTACTTC. Its protein product is CSAREGGTDYEQYF. The genes are TRBV29-1 and TRBJ2-7, with TRBD2 matching 8 bases. The CDR3 sequence is 14 residues long. Germline CDR1 SQVTM, CDR2 ANQGSEA. J gave up 3 bases and V 7 bases, and 11 bases lay outside the gene matches.

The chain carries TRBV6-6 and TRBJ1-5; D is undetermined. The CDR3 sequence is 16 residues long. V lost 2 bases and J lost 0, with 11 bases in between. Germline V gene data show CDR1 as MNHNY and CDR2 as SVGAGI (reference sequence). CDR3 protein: CASSYPNVDSNQPQHF. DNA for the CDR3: TGTGCCAGCAGTTACCCAAACGTAGATAGCAATCAGCCCCAGCATTTT.

CDR3 amino acids: CASSPRQLDTQYF. Written as DNA, the CDR3 is TGTGCCAGCAGCCCTAGGCAGCTTGATACGCAGTATTTT. V is TRBV3-1 (or the pseudogene TRBV3-2) and J is TRBJ2-3; D gene unclear. V was trimmed by 4 bases and J by 6 bases, leaving 11 bases between them. Germline values: CDR1 LGHDT, CDR2 YNNKEL (reference sequence). The CDR3 sequence is 13 residues long.

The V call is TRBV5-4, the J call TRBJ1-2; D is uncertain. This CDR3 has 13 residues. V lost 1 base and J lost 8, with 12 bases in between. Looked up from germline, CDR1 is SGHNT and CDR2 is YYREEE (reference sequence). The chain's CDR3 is CASSLQAQLGYTF. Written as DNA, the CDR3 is TGTGCCAGCAGCTTGCAAGCCCAACTGGGCTACACCTTC.

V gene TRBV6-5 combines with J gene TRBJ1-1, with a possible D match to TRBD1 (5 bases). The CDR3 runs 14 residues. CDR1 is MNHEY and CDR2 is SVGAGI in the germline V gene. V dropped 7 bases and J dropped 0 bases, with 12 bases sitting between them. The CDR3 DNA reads TGTGCCAGCACGGGACTGTTCATGAACACTGAAGCTTTCTTT. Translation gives CASTGLFMNTEAFF.

CDR3 region: CASSPQALQGYGYTF. The CDR3 nucleotides are TGCGCCAGCAGCCCGCAAGCTTTACAGGGCTATGGCTACACCTTC. The chain employs TRBV5-1 and TRBJ1-2; a weak D match, TRBD1 (6 bases). The CDR3 length is 15 residues. The germline CDR1 and CDR2 sequences are SGHRS and YFSETQ. The germline V and J ends were trimmed by 4 bases and 4 bases, with 17 bases remaining between them.

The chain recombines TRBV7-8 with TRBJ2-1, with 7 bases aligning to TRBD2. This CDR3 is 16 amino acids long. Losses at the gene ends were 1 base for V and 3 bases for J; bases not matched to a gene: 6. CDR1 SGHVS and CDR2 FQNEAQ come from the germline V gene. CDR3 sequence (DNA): TGTGCCAGCAGCTTAGTCTCGTCTAGCGGCTACAATGAGCAGTTCTTC. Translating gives CASSLVSSSGYNEQFF.